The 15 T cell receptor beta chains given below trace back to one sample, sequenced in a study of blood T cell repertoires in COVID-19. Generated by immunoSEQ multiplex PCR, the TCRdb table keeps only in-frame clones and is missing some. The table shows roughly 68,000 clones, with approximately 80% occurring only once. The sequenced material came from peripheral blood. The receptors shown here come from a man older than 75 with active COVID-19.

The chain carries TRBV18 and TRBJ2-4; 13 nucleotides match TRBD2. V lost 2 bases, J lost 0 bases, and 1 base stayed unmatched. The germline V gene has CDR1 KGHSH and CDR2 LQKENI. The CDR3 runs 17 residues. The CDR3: CASSPWTSGGAKNIQYF. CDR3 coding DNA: TGTGCCAGCTCACCATGGACTAGCGGGGGAGCCAAAAACATTCAGTACTTC.

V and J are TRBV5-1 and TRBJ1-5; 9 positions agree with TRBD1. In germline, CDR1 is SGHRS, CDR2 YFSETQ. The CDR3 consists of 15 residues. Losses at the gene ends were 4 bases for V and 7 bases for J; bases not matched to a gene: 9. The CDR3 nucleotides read TGCGCCAGCAGCCCCGGGACAGGGATAGGGCAGCCCCAGCATTTT. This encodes CASSPGTGIGQPQHF.

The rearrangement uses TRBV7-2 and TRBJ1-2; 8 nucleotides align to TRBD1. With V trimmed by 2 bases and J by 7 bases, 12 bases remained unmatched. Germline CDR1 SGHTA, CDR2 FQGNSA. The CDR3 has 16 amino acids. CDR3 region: CASSLISTGGISGYTF. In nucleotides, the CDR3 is TGTGCCAGCAGCTTAATCTCAACAGGGGGGATTAGTGGCTACACCTTC.

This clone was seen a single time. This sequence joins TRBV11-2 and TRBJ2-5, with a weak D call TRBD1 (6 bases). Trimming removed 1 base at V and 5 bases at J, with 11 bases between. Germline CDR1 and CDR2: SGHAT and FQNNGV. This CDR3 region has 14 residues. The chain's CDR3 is CASSLVQGTETQYF. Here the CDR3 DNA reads TGTGCCAGCAGCTTAGTACAGGGAACGGAGACCCAGTACTTC.

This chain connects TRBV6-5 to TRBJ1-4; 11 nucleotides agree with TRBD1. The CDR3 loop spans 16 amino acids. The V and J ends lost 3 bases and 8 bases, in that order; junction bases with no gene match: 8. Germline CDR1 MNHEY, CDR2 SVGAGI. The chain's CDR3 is CASSYGRTGGREKLFF. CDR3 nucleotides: TGTGCCAGCAGTTATGGCCGGACAGGGGGCCGAGAAAAACTGTTTTTT.

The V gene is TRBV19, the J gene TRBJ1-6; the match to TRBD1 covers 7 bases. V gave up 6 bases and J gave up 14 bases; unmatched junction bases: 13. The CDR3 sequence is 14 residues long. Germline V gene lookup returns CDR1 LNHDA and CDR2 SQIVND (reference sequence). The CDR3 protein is CASSPTGPLTTLHF. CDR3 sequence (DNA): TGTGCCAGTAGCCCGACAGGGCCTTTAACCACCCTCCACTTT.

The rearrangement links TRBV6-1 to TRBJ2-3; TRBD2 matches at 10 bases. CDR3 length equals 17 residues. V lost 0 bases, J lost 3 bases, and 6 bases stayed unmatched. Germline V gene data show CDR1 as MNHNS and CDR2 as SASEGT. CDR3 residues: CASSEAKTSGPTDTQYF. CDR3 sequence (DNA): TGTGCCAGCAGTGAAGCGAAGACTAGCGGGCCGACAGATACGCAGTATTTT.

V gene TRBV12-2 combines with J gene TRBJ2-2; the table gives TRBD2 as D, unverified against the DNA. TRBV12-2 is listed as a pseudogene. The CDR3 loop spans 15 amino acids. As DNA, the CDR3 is TGTGCAAGTCGCTTACCGGCTAGACGCACCGGGGAGCTGTTTTTT. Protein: CASRLPARRTGELFF.

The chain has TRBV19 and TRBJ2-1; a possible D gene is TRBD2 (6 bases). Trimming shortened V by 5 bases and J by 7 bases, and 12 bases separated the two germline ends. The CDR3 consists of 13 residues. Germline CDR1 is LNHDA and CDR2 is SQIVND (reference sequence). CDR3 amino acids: CASSLRRGNEQFF. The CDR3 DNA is TGTGCCAGTAGTCTCCGTCGGGGGAATGAGCAGTTCTTC.

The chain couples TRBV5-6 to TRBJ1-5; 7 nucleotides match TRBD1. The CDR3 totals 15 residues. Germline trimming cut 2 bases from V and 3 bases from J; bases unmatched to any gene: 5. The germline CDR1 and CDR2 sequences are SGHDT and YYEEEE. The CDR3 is CASSFGGQFNQPQHF. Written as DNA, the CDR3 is TGTGCCAGCAGCTTCGGGGGACAGTTCAATCAGCCCCAGCATTTT.

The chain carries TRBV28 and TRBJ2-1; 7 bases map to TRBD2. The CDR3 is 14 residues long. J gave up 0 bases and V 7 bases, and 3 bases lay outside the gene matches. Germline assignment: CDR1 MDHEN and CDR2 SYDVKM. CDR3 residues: CASKGGSSYNEQFF. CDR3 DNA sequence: TGTGCCAGCAAGGGCGGGAGCTCCTACAATGAGCAGTTCTTC.

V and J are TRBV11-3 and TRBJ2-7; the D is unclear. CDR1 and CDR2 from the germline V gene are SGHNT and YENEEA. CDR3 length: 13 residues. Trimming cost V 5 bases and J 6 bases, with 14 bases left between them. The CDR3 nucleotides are TGTGCCAGCAGCACCTCTCTAGATACCGAGCAGTACTTC. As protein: CASSTSLDTEQYF. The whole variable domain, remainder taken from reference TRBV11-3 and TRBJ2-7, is EAGVVQSPRYKIIEKKQPVAFWCNPISGHNTLYWYLQNLGQGPELLIRYENEEAVDDSQLPKDRFSAERLKGVDSTLKIQPAELGDSAVYLCASSTSLDTEQYFGPGTRLTVT.

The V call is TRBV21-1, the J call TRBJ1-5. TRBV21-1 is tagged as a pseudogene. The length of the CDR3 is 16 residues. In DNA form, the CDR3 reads TGTGCCAGCAGTACCCCGGGATGGGGTAGCAATCAGCCCCAGCATTTT. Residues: CASSTPGWGSNQPQHF.

For the CDR3, the DNA is TGTGCCAGCAGGGGCCAGCTGGGGACACCCACAGATACGCAGTATTTT. Translating gives CASRGQLGTPTDTQYF. The V call is TRBV28, the J call TRBJ2-3, with a possible D match to TRBD1 (6 bases). The length of the CDR3 is 16 residues. The V end was cut by 6 bases, the J end by 2 bases, with 18 bases between. Germline V gene data show CDR1 as MDHEN and CDR2 as SYDVKM.

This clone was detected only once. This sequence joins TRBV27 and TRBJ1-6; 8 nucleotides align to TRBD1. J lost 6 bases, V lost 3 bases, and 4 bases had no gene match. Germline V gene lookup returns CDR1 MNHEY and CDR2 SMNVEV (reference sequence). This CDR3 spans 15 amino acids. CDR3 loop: CASSFRGQGNSPLHF. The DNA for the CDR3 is TGTGCCAGCAGTTTCCGCGGACAGGGTAATTCACCCCTCCACTTT.